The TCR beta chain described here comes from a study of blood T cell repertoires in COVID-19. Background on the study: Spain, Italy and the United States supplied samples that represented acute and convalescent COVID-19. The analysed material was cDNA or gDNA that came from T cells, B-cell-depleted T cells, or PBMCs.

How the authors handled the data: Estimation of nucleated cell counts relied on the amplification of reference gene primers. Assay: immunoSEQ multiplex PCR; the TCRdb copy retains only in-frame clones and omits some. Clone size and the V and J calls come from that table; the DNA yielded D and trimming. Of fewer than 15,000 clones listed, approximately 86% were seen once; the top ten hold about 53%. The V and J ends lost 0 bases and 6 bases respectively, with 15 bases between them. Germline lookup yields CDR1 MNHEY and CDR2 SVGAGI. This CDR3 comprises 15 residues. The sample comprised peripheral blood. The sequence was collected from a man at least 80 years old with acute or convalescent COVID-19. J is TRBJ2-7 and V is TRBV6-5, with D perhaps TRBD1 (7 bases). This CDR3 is CASSYSRRGPGEQYF. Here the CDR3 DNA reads TGTGCCAGCAGTTACTCGAGGAGGGGGCCGGGCGAGCAGTACTTC.